One and the same sample provided the 25 T cell receptor beta chains below, sequenced in a study of CD8+ T cells in alopecia areata. Following extraction, RNA underwent reverse transcription to cDNA, which served as the sequencing template. Sequencing used immunoSEQ multiplex PCR; TCRdb keeps in-frame clones, though not all of them. The repertoire holds approximately 120,000 clones, with around 48% as singletons. Specimen: NKG2D-low CD8+ T cells sorted from blood. These receptor sequences come from a human donor with alopecia areata.

A note on this clone: The sample holds other DNA sequences that translate to the same CDR3. V gene TRBV29-1 combines with J gene TRBJ2-7; 7 nucleotides agree with TRBD1. The CDR3 contains 12 residues. Per germline, CDR1 SQVTM and CDR2 ANQGSEA. The V gene end was trimmed by 6 bases and the J gene end by 4 bases; junction bases not matched to a gene: 6. CDR3 loop: CSVRTGSYEQYF. The CDR3 DNA follows: TGCAGCGTCAGGACAGGTTCGTACGAGCAGTACTTC.

This chain links TRBV27 with TRBJ2-5, with 7 bases matching TRBD1. Germline trimming cut 6 bases from V and 6 bases from J; bases unmatched to any gene: 10. This CDR3 spans 14 amino acids. Germline lookup yields CDR1 MNHEY and CDR2 SMNVEV (reference sequence). The CDR3: CASSQGGGLQTQYF. CDR3 DNA: TGTGCCAGCAGCCAAGGGGGCGGCCTCCAGACCCAGTACTTC.

This clone was seen only a few times. The chain carries TRBV13 and TRBJ2-7, with D possibly called TRBD1 or TRBD2 (5 bases each). V shed 5 bases and J shed 3 bases, with 11 bases lying between them. Germline V CDR1 and CDR2: PRHDT, FYEKMQ (reference sequence). The CDR3 runs to 13 residues. CDR3 nucleotide sequence: TGTGCCAGCAGCCCTAGAGGGGACTACGAGCAGTACTTC. Translation: CASSPRGDYEQYF.

The rearrangement links TRBV27 to TRBJ2-7; D unresolved. The germline V gene has CDR1 MNHEY and CDR2 SMNVEV (reference sequence). Trimming took off 10 bases at V and 2 bases at J, with 9 bases between the two ends. The CDR3 has 11 residues. The CDR3 sequence is CATGRPYEQYF. CDR3 DNA sequence: TGTGCCACCGGACGGCCCTACGAGCAGTACTTC.

The V gene is TRBV30, the J gene TRBJ2-1; a possible D gene is TRBD2 (6 bases). Germline lookup yields CDR1 GTSNPN and CDR2 SVGIG (reference sequence). The CDR3 consists of 15 residues. Trimming removed 2 bases at V and 2 bases at J, with 13 bases between. In DNA, the CDR3 is TGTGCCTGGAGTTGGGGAGGCGACGCCTACAATGAGCAGTTCTTC. This codes for CAWSWGGDAYNEQFF. The variable domain in full, completed from reference TRBV30 and TRBJ2-1, reads SQTIHQWPATLVQPVGSPLSLECTVEGTSNPNLYWYRQAAGRGLQLLFYSVGIGQISSEVPQNLSASRPQDRQFILSSKKLLLSDSGFYLCAWSWGGDAYNEQFFGPGTRLTVL.

This clone was picked up a small number of times. The CDR3 DNA reads TGCAGCGTTGAAGGACTAGCGGACAGAAACAATGAGCAGTTCTTC. Its translation is CSVEGLADRNNEQFF. V usage is TRBV29-1 and J usage is TRBJ2-1; 9 bases fit TRBD2. The CDR3 loop spans 15 amino acids. Germline trimming cut 1 base from V and 5 bases from J; bases unmatched to any gene: 6. The V gene's germline CDR1 is SQVTM and CDR2 ANQGSEA.

In DNA form, the CDR3 reads TGCAGCTCCCAAAAGGCTGACAGGGAGAACACTGAAGCTTTCTTT. Protein product: CSSQKADRENTEAFF. This rearrangement joins TRBV29-1 to TRBJ1-1, with 7 bases that match TRBD1. CDR1 SQVTM and CDR2 ANQGSEA come from the germline V gene. V lost 8 bases and J lost 1; bases outside the gene matches: 13. The CDR3 covers 15 residues.

The chain links TRBV29-1 to TRBJ2-7, with 9 bases matching TRBD2. The junction had 9 bases not matched to a gene; V was cut back by 4 bases and J by 5 bases. CDR1 is SQVTM, CDR2 ANQGSEA, per germline. CDR3 length: 14 amino acids. The CDR3 DNA reads TGCAGCGTTGTTCCAGCGGGAGGAGCCCACGAGCAGTACTTC. Amino acids: CSVVPAGGAHEQYF.

This chain connects TRBV27 to TRBJ1-2, with TRBD1 matching over 7 bases. The CDR3 consists of 15 residues. The germline V gene encodes CDR1 MNHEY and CDR2 SMNVEV (reference sequence). Trimming took 3 bases from V and 5 from J; bases not matched to a gene: 9. This CDR3 is CASSFSQGQFYGYTF. For the CDR3, the DNA is TGTGCCAGCAGTTTTAGCCAGGGACAGTTTTATGGCTACACCTTC.

This rearrangement joins TRBV28 to TRBJ1-1; tentative D call: TRBD1 (6 bases). The V and J ends lost 5 bases and 5 bases respectively, with 15 bases between them. Germline loops: CDR1 MDHEN, CDR2 SYDVKM. The CDR3 loop spans 14 amino acids. The DNA of the CDR3 is TGTGCCAGCAGTCCCCGGGGGGGGCGGACTGAAGCTTTCTTT. Residues: CASSPRGGRTEAFF.

This clone occurred a few times. The chain is built from TRBV7-2 and TRBJ2-2; a possible D gene is TRBD1 (6 bases). CDR1 is SGHTA, CDR2 FQGNSA, per germline. The V end was cut by 3 bases, the J end by 4 bases, with 12 bases between. The CDR3 runs 15 residues. CDR3 DNA: TGTGCCAGCAGCTTGTTAGGGGGAGCCACCGGGGAGCTGTTTTTT. Amino acids: CASSLLGGATGELFF.

The V call is TRBV5-6, the J call TRBJ2-3, with 14 positions matching TRBD2. In germline, CDR1 is SGHDT, CDR2 YYEEEE. The CDR3 contains 16 residues. Germline trimming cut 3 bases from V and 4 bases from J; bases unmatched to any gene: 4. As DNA, the CDR3 is TGTGCCAGCAGCTGGAGACTAGCGGGGGGGCCAGATACGCAGTATTTT. This translates into CASSWRLAGGPDTQYF. The full variable domain, its missing parts supplied by reference TRBV5-6 and TRBJ2-3, is DAGVTQSPTHLIKTRGQQVTLRCSPKSGHDTVSWYQQALGQGPQFIFQYYEEEERQRGNFPDRFSGHQFPNYSSELNVNALLLGDSALYLCASSWRLAGGPDTQYFGPGTRLTVL.

This clone turned up a few times. This sequence joins TRBV4-1 and TRBJ1-5; D is undetermined. From germline, CDR1 is MGHRA and CDR2 YSYEKL. This CDR3 contains 13 residues. V was pared by 0 bases and J by 8 bases, with 8 bases between. In DNA form, the CDR3 reads TGCGCCAGCAGCCAAGATCCCGGGGAGCCCCAGCATTTT. Its protein is CASSQDPGEPQHF.

The CDR3 loop reads CALDGSYNEQFF. The CDR3 coding sequence is TGTGCCCTCGACGGGTCCTACAATGAGCAGTTCTTC. This chain uses TRBV7-9 with TRBJ2-1, with D hard to call. The CDR3 totals 12 residues. The V gene's germline CDR1 is SEHNR and CDR2 FQNEAQ (reference sequence). Trimming removed 11 bases at V and 1 base at J, with 9 bases between.

The chain recombines TRBV29-1 with TRBJ1-1; D gene uncertain. Trimming took 6 bases from V and 0 from J, leaving 8 bases between them. Germline V gene data show CDR1 as SQVTM and CDR2 as ANQGSEA. CDR3 size: 12 residues. The CDR3 DNA reads as TGCAGCGTCTTATACATGAACACTGAAGCTTTCTTT. This gives the protein CSVLYMNTEAFF.

The J gene is TRBJ2-1, the V gene TRBV5-1, with 10 bases fitting TRBD2. CDR3 length: 14 residues. The J segment lost 7 bases and the V segment lost 2 bases, leaving 3 bases of the junction unmatched. Germline V gives CDR1 SGHRS, CDR2 YFSETQ. CDR3 in amino acids: CASSLAGGQNEQFF. The CDR3 DNA follows: TGCGCCAGCAGCTTAGCGGGGGGGCAGAATGAGCAGTTCTTC.

This chain joins TRBV29-1 and TRBJ2-2; D might be TRBD1 (6 bases). There are 13 residues in the CDR3. Trimming took off 5 bases at V and 7 bases at J, with 14 bases between the two ends. CDR1 SQVTM and CDR2 ANQGSEA come from the germline V gene. CDR3 in amino acids: CSVWGSRGGELFF. The CDR3 nucleotides read TGCAGCGTTTGGGGGAGCAGGGGCGGGGAGCTGTTTTTT.

Only a few counts were recorded for this clone. The chain uses TRBV29-1 and TRBJ2-1, with D possibly matching TRBD1 (6 bases). This CDR3 contains 14 residues. The V gene's germline CDR1 is SQVTM and CDR2 ANQGSEA. The ends were cut back, 2 bases at V and 4 bases at J, with 12 bases in the middle. The CDR3 DNA is TGCAGCGTTGAATATCCAGGGGAATACAATGAGCAGTTCTTC. Its protein product is CSVEYPGEYNEQFF.

The V and J genes are TRBV27 and TRBJ2-7; D ambiguous. V shed 5 bases and J shed 3 bases, with 8 bases lying between them. This CDR3 region has 12 residues. The V gene's germline CDR1 is MNHEY and CDR2 SMNVEV (reference sequence). CDR3 loop: CASSGGFYEQYF. Written as DNA, the CDR3 is TGTGCCAGCAGTGGTGGATTCTACGAGCAGTACTTC.

This clone was detected only once. The genes are TRBV9 and TRBJ2-1, with 9 positions matching TRBD2. Germline lookup yields CDR1 SGDLS and CDR2 YYNGEE. The V segment lost 0 bases and the J segment 7 bases; nucleotides outside the gene matches: 5. This CDR3 has 15 amino acids. The CDR3 reads CASSVVSGGPNEQFF. The CDR3 DNA reads as TGTGCCAGCAGCGTAGTTAGCGGGGGCCCTAATGAGCAGTTCTTC.

The rearrangement links TRBV25-1 to TRBJ2-3; D unresolved. V was clipped by 3 bases and J by 9 bases, with 10 bases between them. Germline V gene sequence: CDR1 MGHDK, CDR2 SYGVNS. This CDR3 comprises 12 residues. The CDR3 sequence is CASSDSSGTQYF. The CDR3 DNA reads as TGTGCCAGCAGTGACTCGTCCGGGACGCAGTATTTT. The full variable domain, rest sourced from reference TRBV25-1 and TRBJ2-3, is EADIYQTPRYLVIGTGKKITLECSQTMGHDKMYWYQQDPGMELHLIHYSYGVNSTEKGDLSSESTVSRIRTEHFPLTLESARPSHTSQYLCASSDSSGTQYFGPGTRLTVL.

The chain combines TRBV6-6 with TRBJ2-5; D remains unclear. Deletions cut 7 bases from V and 3 bases from J, with 6 bases between. The CDR3 spans 11 residues. Looked up from germline, CDR1 is MNHNY and CDR2 is SVGAGI (reference sequence). CDR3 DNA: TGTGCCAGCAACTCCGAAGAGACCCAGTACTTC. Translating gives CASNSEETQYF.

This clone was observed a handful of times. The rearrangement uses TRBV7-9 and TRBJ2-5; D gene uncertain. V lost 3 bases and J lost 4, with 9 bases in between. There are 13 residues in the CDR3. Germline CDR1 and CDR2: SEHNR and FQNEAQ (reference sequence). CDR3 residues: CASSFSGRETQYF. The CDR3 DNA is TGTGCCAGCAGCTTCAGTGGTCGAGAGACCCAGTACTTC. Combining the CDR3 with reference TRBV7-9 and TRBJ2-5 gives the whole variable domain DTGVSQNPRHKITKRGQNVTFRCDPISEHNRLYWYRQTLGQGPEFLTYFQNEAQLEKSRLLSDRFSAERPKGSFSTLEIQRTEQGDSAMYLCASSFSGRETQYFGPGTRLLVL.

The V gene is TRBV13, the J gene TRBJ2-2; tentatively, D is TRBD1 or TRBD2 (5 bases each). Germline CDR1 PRHDT, CDR2 FYEKMQ (reference sequence). The CDR3 runs to 13 residues. Deletions cut 5 bases from V and 6 bases from J, with 10 bases between. CDR3 in DNA: TGTGCCAGCAGCCTACAGGAGGCCGGGGAGCTGTTTTTT. Its protein product is CASSLQEAGELFF.

The J gene is TRBJ1-1, the V gene TRBV9, with a tentative D call TRBD1 (5 bases). This CDR3 region has 13 residues. Germline CDR1 reads SGDLS; CDR2 reads YYNGEE. V lost 3 bases, J lost 4 bases, and 10 bases lay in between. The CDR3 coding sequence is TGTGCCAGCAGCGCGGTGGGGGTCACTGAAGCTTTCTTT. Protein sequence: CASSAVGVTEAFF.